This is a list of T cell receptor beta chains from one sample in a study of shared clonotypes between healthy human individuals. Profiling relied on immunoSEQ multiplex PCR, and the TCRdb table lists in-frame clones only, not all of them. The data show 950,000 to 1,100,000 clones, with around 78% seen just once and 0.6% to 0.7% held by the top ten. Sequencing input: memory CD4+ T cells from PBMCs. Source of these receptors: a young man in good health. Some clones in this sample may be carry-over from other donors' samples. Both conserved end residues are part of each CDR3. The order of the fields is clone size, D gene, V gene, J gene, CDR3 DNA, CDR3 protein. A D gene is named only where the DNA matches it firmly. Some rows mark clone size as missing; the rest say once, few, many or name a class of expanded clone.

.	TRBD1	TRBV25-1	TRBJ2-3	TGTGCCAGCAGTGAAGGGACAGGGGTCACAGATACGCAGTATTTT	CASSEGTGVTDTQYF
.	.	TRBV19	TRBJ1-2	TGTGCCAGTAGTATAGATCGCAGGGTCTATGGCTACACCTTC	CASSIDRRVYGYTF
.	.	TRBV6-5	TRBJ1-4	TGTGCCAGCAGTGGATATGAAAAACTGTTTTTT	CASSGYEKLFF
.	.	TRBV4-3	TRBJ1-3	TGCGCCAGCAGCCAACAGGGAAACGGAAACACCATATATTTT	CASSQQGNGNTIYF
once	.	TRBV28	TRBJ2-3	TGTGCCAGCAGTTTTCGGGGGGCCGGGTTGGATACGCAGTATTTT	CASSFRGAGLDTQYF
once	TRBD2	TRBV7-9	TRBJ2-1	TGTGCCAGCAGCTTAGGGGCCCTAGCGGGACGTGGCGATGAGCAGTTCTTC	CASSLGALAGRGDEQFF
.	TRBD1	TRBV10-3	TRBJ1-2	TGTGCCATCATTTCAGGGGGGATTAGGGATGGCTACACCTTC	CAIISGGIRDGYTF
.	.	TRBV9	TRBJ2-7	TGTGCCAGCAGCGTAGGGGAACCCAACGAGCAGTACTTC	CASSVGEPNEQYF
.	.	TRBV6-4	TRBJ1-4	TGTGCCAGCAGTGACTCTTCTCGGGGGAGGGATGAAAAACTGTTTTTT	CASSDSSRGRDEKLFF
.	TRBD1	TRBV28	TRBJ1-1	TGTGCCAGCAGTGTAGAGCAGGGGGGATGGGGCACTGAAGCTTTCTTT	CASSVEQGGWGTEAFF
once	TRBD2	TRBV7-2	TRBJ2-7	TGTGCCAGCAGCTTAGATCCGGGAGGGGGCTACGAGCAGTACTTC	CASSLDPGGGYEQYF
.	.	TRBV29-1	TRBJ2-1	TGCAGCCTCCTGGGGGGACTCTCCTACAATGAGCAGTTCTTC	CSLLGGLSYNEQFF